Each of the 32 T cell receptor beta chains below was sequenced from the same sample in a study of T cells expressing NK-cell markers. TCRdb re-called the 5' RACE reads; every CDR3 protein appears as one record, without DNA. The sample table sets out 150,000 to 180,000 distinct CDR3 sequences. What was sequenced was blood T cells: a sorted CD56 or NKG2C T cell subset, CD4+ or CD8+ T cells, or bulk PBMC T cells (not recorded which). The receptors come from a woman aged 45-60 years in good health.

V is TRBV3-1 and J is TRBJ2-6. Germline values: CDR1 LGHDT, CDR2 YNNKEL (reference sequence). This CDR3 comprises 16 residues. CDR3 protein: CASSQVWGTGANVLTF.

This rearrangement joins TRBV5-6 to TRBJ1-5; TCRdb returns TRBD1, unconfirmable since there is no DNA. The CDR3 runs to 14 residues. Germline CDR1 SGHDT, CDR2 YYEEEE. The CDR3 protein is CASSLGQPNQPQHF.

The rearrangement links TRBV12-3 or TRBV12-4 to TRBJ1-1; the D call of TRBD1 rests on TCRdb alone, since no DNA is present to check it. The CDR3 runs 16 residues. The CDR3: CASSSPSRGLDTEAFF.

The chain uses TRBV4-2 and TRBJ2-7. CDR1 and CDR2 from the germline V gene are LGHNA and YNFKEQ. The CDR3 length is 14 residues. The CDR3 sequence: CASSQRGNSYEQYF.

The V call is TRBV2, the J call TRBJ1-5; the D gene TCRdb calls, TRBD1, cannot be checked with no DNA. The V gene's germline CDR1 is SNHLY and CDR2 FYNNEI. The CDR3 runs 14 residues. The chain's CDR3 is CASRDRGIDQPQHF.

V usage is TRBV27 and J usage is TRBJ2-6; TCRdb selects TRBD1, and the lack of DNA leaves this call unchecked. The CDR3 runs 17 residues. Per the germline V gene, CDR1 is MNHEY and CDR2 is SMNVEV (reference sequence). CDR3 residues: CASSFLGTYSGANVLTF.

The rearrangement uses TRBV12-3 or TRBV12-4 and TRBJ1-2. The CDR3 contains 14 residues. CDR3 residues: CASSSSSGFYGYTF.

V gene TRBV29-1 combines with J gene TRBJ2-1. This CDR3 has 15 residues. Germline CDR1 SQVTM, CDR2 ANQGSEA. The CDR3 loop is CSVDLLGVFSNEQFF.

The rearrangement links TRBV27 to TRBJ2-1; TCRdb picks TRBD2, but there is no DNA to check that call. The CDR3 covers 16 residues. Germline V gene data show CDR1 as MNHEY and CDR2 as SMNVEV (reference sequence). The CDR3 here is CASSLERFSSYNEQFF.

This sequence joins TRBV6-4 and TRBJ2-1; TCRdb indicates TRBD1, and absent DNA this call remains unverified. CDR3 length: 14 amino acids. Germline CDR1 and CDR2: MRHNA and SNTAGT. CDR3 sequence: CASSAPRGHNEQFF.

The J gene is TRBJ2-3, the V gene TRBV12-3 or TRBV12-4; TCRdb selects TRBD2, and the lack of DNA leaves this call unchecked. The CDR3 runs 16 residues. The CDR3 sequence is CASSSLRLAVTDTQYF.

The chain employs TRBV2 and TRBJ2-5; TCRdb's D call, TRBD1, is unchecked because there is no DNA. The CDR3 runs to 15 residues. Germline assignment: CDR1 SNHLY and CDR2 FYNNEI. The CDR3 sequence is CASSDIDRVQETQYF.

This chain connects TRBV7-9 to TRBJ2-3; TCRdb picks TRBD2, but there is no DNA to check that call. Germline values: CDR1 SEHNR, CDR2 FQNEAQ (reference sequence). This CDR3 comprises 16 residues. The CDR3 is CASSFMVAGITDTQYF.

The chain has TRBV3-1 and TRBJ2-1; TCRdb's D gene call, TRBD1, goes unchecked for lack of DNA. The CDR3 extends over 17 amino acids. Germline assignment: CDR1 LGHDT and CDR2 YNNKEL (reference sequence). CDR3 amino acids: CASSQETVGGHYNEQFF.

V usage is TRBV2 and J usage is TRBJ2-1; no DNA is available, so the TRBD2 call from TCRdb remains unchecked. CDR3 length: 13 residues. Per the germline V gene, CDR1 is SNHLY and CDR2 is FYNNEI. The CDR3: CASRASGNNEQFF.

The V call is TRBV20-1, the J call TRBJ1-1; TCRdb selects TRBD1, and the lack of DNA leaves this call unchecked. The CDR3 loop spans 14 amino acids. Germline-derived CDR1 and CDR2 are DFQATT and SNEGSKA (reference sequence). CDR3 loop: CSARVRGEHTEAFF.

The chain is built from TRBV5-6 and TRBJ2-5; TCRdb reports TRBD1, a call that lacks DNA to check it against. CDR1 is SGHDT, CDR2 YYEEEE, per germline. The CDR3 is 14 amino acids. CDR3 protein: CASSPGHLQETQYF. Looking up the rest from reference TRBV5-6 and TRBJ2-5 gives the full variable domain: DAGVTQSPTHLIKTRGQQVTLRCSPKSGHDTVSWYQQALGQGPQFIFQYYEEEERQRGNFPDRFSGHQFPNYSSELNVNALLLGDSALYLCASSPGHLQETQYFGPGTRLLVL.

The gene calls are TRBV6-5 and TRBJ2-2; there is no DNA to check the TCRdb D call of TRBD2. Germline CDR1 and CDR2: MNHEY and SVGAGI. CDR3 size: 13 residues. The CDR3 is CASNSLAVGELFF.

The chain has TRBV12-3 or TRBV12-4 and TRBJ2-3. CDR3 length: 13 residues. CDR3 sequence reads: CASSHSTTDTQYF.

The chain links TRBV7-9 to TRBJ2-1; TCRdb names TRBD2, which stays unverified in the absence of DNA. Germline V lookup: CDR1 SEHNR, CDR2 FQNEAQ (reference sequence). There are 15 residues in the CDR3. The CDR3: CASSFSGLVYNEQFF.

This chain links TRBV2 with TRBJ2-1; TCRdb proposes TRBD1, but this gene call is untestable without DNA. Germline V CDR1 and CDR2: SNHLY, FYNNEI. This CDR3 comprises 17 residues. CDR3 in amino acids: CASSEGLAGGFLGEQFF.

The chain couples TRBV7-3 to TRBJ2-3; TCRdb picks TRBD1, but there is no DNA to check that call. The length of the CDR3 is 15 residues. Germline CDR1 SGHTA, CDR2 FQGTGA. The CDR3 protein is CASSLTFPGTDTQYF.

This sequence joins TRBV19 and TRBJ1-5; with no DNA, the TCRdb D assignment of TRBD1 cannot be verified. Germline values: CDR1 LNHDA, CDR2 SQIVND (reference sequence). CDR3 length: 13 amino acids. CDR3 amino acids: CATRQGYYQPQHF. Combining the CDR3 with reference TRBV19 and TRBJ1-5 gives the whole variable domain DGGITQSPKYLFRKEGQNVTLSCEQNLNHDAMYWYRQDPGQGLRLIYYSQIVNDFQKGDIAEGYSVSREKKESFPLTVTSAQKNPTAFYLCATRQGYYQPQHFGDGTRLSIL.

The rearrangement links TRBV13 to TRBJ1-3; TCRdb indicates TRBD1, and absent DNA this call remains unverified. This CDR3 has 17 amino acids. Germline loops: CDR1 PRHDT, CDR2 FYEKMQ (reference sequence). CDR3 amino acids: CASSSVWAGEVGNTIYF.

The V gene is TRBV4-1, the J gene TRBJ2-2; the TCRdb D gene call, TRBD1, has no DNA to confirm it. Germline lookup yields CDR1 MGHRA and CDR2 YSYEKL. This CDR3 is 13 amino acids long. CDR3 in amino acids: CASSRQGSGELFF.

The rearrangement uses TRBV6-5 and TRBJ2-2; absent DNA, TCRdb's TRBD1 call cannot be checked. This CDR3 has 15 residues. CDR1 and CDR2 (germline): MNHEY, SVGAGI. CDR3 residues: CASSYSHGATGELFF.

The chain recombines TRBV4-2 with TRBJ2-1; the TCRdb call, TRBD2, lacks DNA for checking. CDR3 size: 15 residues. Germline CDR1 LGHNA, CDR2 YNFKEQ. The CDR3 loop is CASSLPQGRTDEQFF.

The chain couples TRBV6-5 to TRBJ2-1; TCRdb's D call, TRBD1, is unchecked because there is no DNA. CDR3 size: 14 residues. The germline V gene has CDR1 MNHEY and CDR2 SVGAGI. The CDR3 loop is CASSRDISYNEQFF.

This chain joins TRBV7-9 and TRBJ1-1. The CDR3 runs to 12 residues. Germline lookup yields CDR1 SEHNR and CDR2 FQNEAQ (reference sequence). CDR3 amino acids: CASRFGNTEAFF. Full variable domain (remainder filled in from reference TRBV7-9 and TRBJ1-1): DTGVSQNPRHKITKRGQNVTFRCDPISEHNRLYWYRQTLGQGPEFLTYFQNEAQLEKSRLLSDRFSAERPKGSFSTLEIQRTEQGDSAMYLCASRFGNTEAFFGQGTRLTVV.

J is TRBJ2-1 and V is TRBV11-3; TCRdb outputs TRBD1, but without DNA this stays unchecked. The CDR3 has 16 amino acids. Germline CDR1 is SGHNT and CDR2 is YENEEA. CDR3 sequence reads: CASSLRGSALHNEQFF. Looking up the rest from reference TRBV11-3 and TRBJ2-1 gives the full variable domain: EAGVVQSPRYKIIEKKQPVAFWCNPISGHNTLYWYLQNLGQGPELLIRYENEEAVDDSQLPKDRFSAERLKGVDSTLKIQPAELGDSAVYLCASSLRGSALHNEQFFGPGTRLTVL.

The chain carries TRBV7-9 and TRBJ2-1; TCRdb designates TRBD2, a call that cannot be tested without DNA. The CDR3 is 16 residues long. CDR1 is SEHNR and CDR2 is FQNEAQ in the germline V gene (reference sequence). The CDR3 spells CASSPRLAGENNEQFF.

The chain couples TRBV12-3 or TRBV12-4 to TRBJ2-7. CDR3 length: 16 amino acids. The CDR3 is CASSLHAYRDNYEQYF.